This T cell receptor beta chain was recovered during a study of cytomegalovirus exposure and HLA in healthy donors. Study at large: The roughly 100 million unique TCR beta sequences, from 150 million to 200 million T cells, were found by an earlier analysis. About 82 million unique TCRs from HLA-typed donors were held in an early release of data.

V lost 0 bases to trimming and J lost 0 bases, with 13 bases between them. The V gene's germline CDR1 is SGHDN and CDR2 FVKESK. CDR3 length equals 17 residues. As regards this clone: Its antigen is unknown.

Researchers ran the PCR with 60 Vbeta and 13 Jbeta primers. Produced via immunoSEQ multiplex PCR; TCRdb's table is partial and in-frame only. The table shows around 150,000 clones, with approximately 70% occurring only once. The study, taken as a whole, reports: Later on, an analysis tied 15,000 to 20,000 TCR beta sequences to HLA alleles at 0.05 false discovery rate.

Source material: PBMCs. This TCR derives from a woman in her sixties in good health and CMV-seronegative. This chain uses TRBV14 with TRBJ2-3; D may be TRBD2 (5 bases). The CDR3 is CASSQDAGSHSTDTQYF. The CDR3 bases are TGTGCCAGCAGCCAAGACGCGGGCTCCCACAGCACAGATACGCAGTATTTT.